The clone carrying this TCR beta chain was recorded a few times. TCRdb passed the 5' RACE reads through MiXCR, listing each CDR3 protein once. The sample lists approximately 130,000 distinct CDR3 sequences, roughly a tenth occurring once. This record belongs to a study of CD8 T cells in ankylosing spondylitis. Germline trimming cut 3 bases from V and 4 bases from J; bases unmatched to any gene: 1. The CDR3 runs 13 residues. V gene TRBV12-3 or TRBV12-4 combines with J gene TRBJ2-7, with 9 bases that match TRBD2. The sequenced sample was blood, either unsorted or a sorted T cell fraction (not recorded which). The TCR comes from a male donor with ankylosing spondylitis or in good health (not recorded which). The CDR3 loop reads CASSFSGRYEQYF. The DNA of the CDR3 is TGTGCCAGCAGTTTTAGCGGGAGATACGAGCAGTACTTC.